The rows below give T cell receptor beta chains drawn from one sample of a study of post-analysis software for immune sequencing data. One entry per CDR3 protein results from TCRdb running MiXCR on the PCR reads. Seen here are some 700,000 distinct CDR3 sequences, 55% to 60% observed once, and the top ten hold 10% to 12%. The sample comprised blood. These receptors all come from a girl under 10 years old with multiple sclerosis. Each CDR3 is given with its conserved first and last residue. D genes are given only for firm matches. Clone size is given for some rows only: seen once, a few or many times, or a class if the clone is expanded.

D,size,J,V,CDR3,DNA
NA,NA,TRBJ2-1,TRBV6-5,CASRLLGPAGGREQFF,TGTGCCAGCAGACTACTTGGACCAGCCGGTGGTCGTGAGCAGTTCTTC
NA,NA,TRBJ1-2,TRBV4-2,CASSQGSSGDGYTF,TGTGCCAGCAGCCAAGGATCATCAGGGGATGGCTACACCTTC
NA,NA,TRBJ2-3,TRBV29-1,CSVDLGATDTQYF,TGCAGCGTTGATCTCGGGGCCACAGATACGCAGTATTTT
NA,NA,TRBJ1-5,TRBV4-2,CASSQDLGGPQPQHF,TGTGCCAGCAGCCAAGATCTCGGGGGGCCTCAGCCCCAGCATTTT
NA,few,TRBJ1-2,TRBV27,CASSSSGSSGYTF,NA
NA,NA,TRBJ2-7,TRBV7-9,CASSRSGGNEQYF,TGTGCCAGCAGCCGCTCTGGGGGGAACGAGCAGTACTTC
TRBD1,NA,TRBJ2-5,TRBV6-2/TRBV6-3,CASSRKGAGQETQYF,TGTGCCAGCAGTCGTAAGGGGGCGGGCCAAGAGACCCAGTACTTC
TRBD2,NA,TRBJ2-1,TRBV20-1,CSASLAGVAGEQFF,TGCAGTGCTAGCCTAGCGGGGGTGGCAGGAGAGCAGTTCTTC
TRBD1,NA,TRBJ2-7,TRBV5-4,CASSHGQGGPYEQYF,TGTGCCAGCAGTCACGGACAGGGGGGACCCTACGAGCAGTACTTC
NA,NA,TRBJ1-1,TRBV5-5,CASSWGQGTTEAFF,TGTGCCAGCAGCTGGGGGCAGGGGACCACTGAAGCTTTCTTT
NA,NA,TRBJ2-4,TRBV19,CASSIVGQGGNIQYF,TGTGCCAGTAGTATAGTTGGCCAGGGAGGAAACATTCAGTACTTC
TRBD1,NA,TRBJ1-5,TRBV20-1,CSAEGQGAQPQHF,TGCAGTGCCGAGGGGCAGGGGGCCCAGCCCCAGCATTTT
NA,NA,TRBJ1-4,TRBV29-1,CSAAKDRFPSTNEKLFF,TGCAGCGCTGCCAAGGACCGTTTTCCCTCAACTAATGAAAAACTGTTTTTT
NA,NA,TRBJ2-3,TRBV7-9,CASSWVANTQYF,TGTGCCAGCAGCTGGGTAGCCAATACGCAGTATTTT
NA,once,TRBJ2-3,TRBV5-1,CASSLAVRTSTDTQYF,TGCGCCAGCAGCTTGGCCGTGCGGACTAGCACAGATACGCAGTATTTT
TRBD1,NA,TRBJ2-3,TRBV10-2,CASSLRQQGFGPDTQYF,TGCGCCAGCAGTCTGAGACAACAGGGGTTTGGTCCAGATACGCAGTATTTT
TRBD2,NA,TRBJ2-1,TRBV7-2,CASSNTGLADNEQFF,TGTGCCAGCAGCAATACGGGACTAGCGGACAATGAGCAGTTCTTC
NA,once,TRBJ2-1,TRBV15,CATSRDPHNNEQFF,TGTGCCACCAGCAGAGATCCCCATAACAATGAGCAGTTCTTC
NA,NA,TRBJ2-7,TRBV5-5,CASSLAEQLYEQYF,TGTGCCAGCAGCTTGGCGGAACAGTTATACGAGCAGTACTTC
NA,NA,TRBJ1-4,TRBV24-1,CATSDEGGEKLFF,TGTGCCACCAGTGATGAGGGAGGTGAAAAACTGTTTTTT
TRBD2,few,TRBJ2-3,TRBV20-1,CSARDGIAGDTQYF,TGCAGTGCTAGAGATGGAATAGCGGGAGATACGCAGTATTTT
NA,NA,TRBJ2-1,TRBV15,CATSPYARAVKNNEQFF,TGTGCCACCAGCCCCTATGCGAGGGCAGTAAAAAACAATGAGCAGTTCTTC
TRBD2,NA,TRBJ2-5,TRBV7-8,CASSFVAGGKEQYF,TGTGCCAGCAGCTTCGTGGCGGGGGGGAAGGAGCAGTACTTC
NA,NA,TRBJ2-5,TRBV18,CASSQPSSETQYF,TGTGCCAGCTCACAGCCGAGTTCGGAGACCCAGTACTTC
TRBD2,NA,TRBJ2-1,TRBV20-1,CSARPSGSSYNEQFF,TGCAGTGCTCGGCCTAGCGGGAGCTCCTACAATGAGCAGTTCTTC
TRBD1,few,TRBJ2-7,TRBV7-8,CASSQDRDDEQYF,TGTGCCAGCAGCCAGGACAGGGACGACGAGCAGTACTTC
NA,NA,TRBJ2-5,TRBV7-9,CASSLGVWGETQYF,TGTGCCAGCAGCTTAGGGGTCTGGGGAGAGACCCAGTACTTC
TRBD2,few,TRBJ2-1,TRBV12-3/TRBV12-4,CASTKREGRWDEQFF,TGTGCCAGCACCAAGCGGGAGGGCCGGTGGGATGAGCAGTTCTTC
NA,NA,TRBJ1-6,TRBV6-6,CASSSGRVDYNSPLHF,TGTGCCAGCAGTTCGGGACGGGTTGACTATAATTCACCCCTCCACTTT
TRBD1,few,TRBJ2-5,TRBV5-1,CASSVTTGGTEETQYF,TGCGCCAGCAGCGTCACGACAGGGGGGACTGAGGAGACCCAGTACTTC
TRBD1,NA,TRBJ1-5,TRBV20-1,CSAPPGQGPNQPQHF,TGCAGTGCCCCTCCGGGACAGGGGCCTAATCAGCCCCAGCATTTT
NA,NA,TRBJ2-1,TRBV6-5,CASIVPGGEQFF,TGTGCCAGCATCGTACCCGGAGGTGAGCAGTTCTTC
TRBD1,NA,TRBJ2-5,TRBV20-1,CSARVAGGGKTQYF,TGCAGTGCTAGAGTAGCAGGGGGCGGAAAGACCCAGTACTTC
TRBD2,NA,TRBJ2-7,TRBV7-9,CASSFPTSVEQYF,TGTGCCAGCAGCTTCCCCACTAGCGTCGAGCAGTACTTC
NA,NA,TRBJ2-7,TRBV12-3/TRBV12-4,CASTLSLAESSYEQYF,TGTGCCAGCACCCTCTCTTTAGCGGAAAGTTCCTACGAGCAGTACTTC
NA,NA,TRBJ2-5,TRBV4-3,CASSQGRPDGETQYF,TGCGCCAGCAGCCAAGGACGCCCAGACGGGGAGACCCAGTACTTC
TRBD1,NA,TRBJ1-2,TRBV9,CASSERQGGGRDYGYTF,TGTGCCAGCAGCGAAAGACAGGGGGGCGGGCGGGACTATGGCTACACCTTC